A single sample is the source of the 27 T cell receptor beta chains below, sequenced in a study of stem cell transplantation in POMP-related autoinflammatory disease. The data were produced by immunoSEQ multiplex PCR, yet TCRdb's version contains in-frame clones alone and is incomplete. The table has over 60,000 clones, roughly 93% seen once. The starting material was CD4+ T cells from PBMCs, obtained after stem cell transplantation. Receptor source: a human patient with POMP-related autoinflammation and immune dysregulation (PRAID). These T cells may partly come from the graft donor.

The chain combines TRBV7-9 with TRBJ1-6, with D possibly matching TRBD1 (5 bases). This CDR3 has 15 residues. CDR1 is SEHNR, CDR2 FQNEAQ, per germline (reference sequence). Trimming took 1 base from V and 7 from J, leaving 11 bases between them. The CDR3, as DNA: TGTGCCAGCAGCTTAGGCCGACAGCAAAATTCACCCCTCCACTTT. It specifies CASSLGRQQNSPLHF.

This clone was seen once. V gene TRBV9 combines with J gene TRBJ2-3, with no clear D. The CDR3 consists of 15 residues. CDR1 is SGDLS, CDR2 YYNGEE, per germline. Trimming cost V 0 bases and J 2 bases, with 10 bases left between them. The CDR3 bases are TGTGCCAGCAGCGTAGGATGGTCCCACACAGATACGCAGTATTTT. As protein: CASSVGWSHTDTQYF.

As regards this clone: The same CDR3 also results from other DNA sequences found in this sample. The chain joins TRBV28 to TRBJ2-6; maybe TRBD2 (5 bases). In germline, CDR1 is MDHEN, CDR2 SYDVKM. There are 15 residues in the CDR3. V dropped 2 bases and J dropped 1 base, with 6 bases sitting between them. This chain's CDR3 is CASSLRGSGANVLTF. For the CDR3, the DNA is TGTGCCAGCAGTTTAAGAGGGTCTGGGGCCAACGTCCTGACTTTC.

There are a few counts of this clone. DNA of the CDR3: TGTGCCAGCAGCCAAGAATGGGGAGACGGGGCCAACGTCCTGACTTTC. Protein product: CASSQEWGDGANVLTF. The rearrangement joins TRBV3-1 (or the pseudogene TRBV3-2) to TRBJ2-6, with D possibly matching TRBD2 (5 bases). The CDR3 runs 16 residues. Trimming removed 0 bases from V and 4 bases from J, with 10 bases in between. In germline, CDR1 is LGHDT, CDR2 YNNKEL (reference sequence).

The CDR3 coding sequence is TGTGCCTGGAGCCAAGACGGGGGCTACACCTTC. Its protein is CAWSQDGGYTF. V is TRBV30 and J is TRBJ1-2; D is ambiguous. The CDR3 has 11 residues. V was shortened by 3 bases and J by 8 bases, with 10 bases between the two germline ends. Germline CDR1 is GTSNPN and CDR2 is SVGIG (reference sequence).

The gene calls are TRBV12-2 and TRBJ2-1; the tabulated D call, TRBD1, remains unverified against the DNA. TRBV12-2 is assigned pseudogene status. There are 14 residues in the CDR3. The CDR3 sequence: CASRSALQAHEQFF. Here the CDR3 DNA reads TGTGCAAGTCGCTCCGCCCTACAGGCCCATGAGCAGTTCTTC.

The chain links TRBV5-4 to TRBJ2-2; D uncertain. Trimming took off 0 bases at V and 6 bases at J, with 6 bases between the two ends. Germline CDR1 is SGHNT and CDR2 is YYREEE (reference sequence). This CDR3 spans 13 amino acids. CDR3 nucleotides: TGTGCCAGCAGCTTGGGTGGGGCCGGGGAGCTGTTTTTT. Translation gives CASSLGGAGELFF.

V and J are TRBV27 and TRBJ2-5; D is possibly TRBD1 (6 bases). The length of the CDR3 is 12 residues. Germline V lookup: CDR1 MNHEY, CDR2 SMNVEV (reference sequence). V lost 6 bases, J lost 5 bases, and 10 bases lay in between. CDR3 nucleotides: TGTGCCAGCAGGCGAAGGGGGGAGACCCAGTACTTC. It is translated as CASRRRGETQYF.

The rearrangement joins TRBV5-1 to TRBJ1-3; D remains unclear. The CDR3 runs 14 residues. The V gene lost 7 bases and the J gene lost 0 bases, with 11 bases spanning the gap. CDR1 and CDR2 from the germline V gene are SGHRS and YFSETQ. CDR3 coding DNA: TGCGCCAGCGGGCCAGGCAGCTCTGGAAACACCATATATTTT. This gives the protein CASGPGSSGNTIYF. The full variable domain, with the rest looked up from reference TRBV5-1 and TRBJ1-3, is KAGVTQTPRYLIKTRGQQVTLSCSPISGHRSVSWYQQTPGQGLQFLFEYFSETQRNKGNFPGRFSGRQFSNSRSEMNVSTLELGDSALYLCASGPGSSGNTIYFGEGSWLTVV.

This clone has only one observation. The chain joins TRBV19 to TRBJ2-7, with 9 nucleotides matching TRBD1. This CDR3 has 15 amino acids. The V and J ends lost 1 base and 0 bases, in that order; junction bases with no gene match: 1. The germline V gene encodes CDR1 LNHDA and CDR2 SQIVND (reference sequence). CDR3 DNA: TGTGCCAGTAGTATAGGGACAGGGGCCTCCTACGAGCAGTACTTC. Translating gives CASSIGTGASYEQYF. Full variable domain (rest looked up from reference TRBV19 and TRBJ2-7): DGGITQSPKYLFRKEGQNVTLSCEQNLNHDAMYWYRQDPGQGLRLIYYSQIVNDFQKGDIAEGYSVSREKKESFPLTVTSAQKNPTAFYLCASSIGTGASYEQYFGPGTRLTVT.

This clone was detected only once. The CDR3 spells CASSLDRLAGLYEQYF. For the CDR3, the DNA is TGTGCCAGCAGCTTAGACAGACTAGCGGGACTCTACGAGCAGTACTTC. The J gene is TRBJ2-7, the V gene TRBV11-2; 11 nucleotides agree with TRBD2. Trimming took 0 bases from V and 3 from J; bases not matched to a gene: 4. The CDR3 has 16 residues. CDR1 SGHAT and CDR2 FQNNGV come from the germline V gene.

The chain recombines TRBV7-2 with TRBJ2-3; 7 bases line up with TRBD2. The CDR3 sequence is 16 residues long. Unmatched junction bases numbered 11, after V lost 5 bases and J lost 3 bases. The V gene's germline CDR1 is SGHTA and CDR2 FQGNSA. CDR3 nucleotides: TGTGCCAGCAGCCCTGAGATGGCGGGAGAGACAGATACGCAGTATTTT. It translates to CASSPEMAGETDTQYF.

The chain carries TRBV29-1 and TRBJ2-7; 12 nucleotides agree with TRBD2. V trimming: 3 bases; J trimming: 0 bases; junction bases outside the gene matches: 6. CDR1 is SQVTM and CDR2 is ANQGSEA in the germline V gene. The CDR3 loop spans 16 amino acids. The CDR3 sequence: CSVDAGLAGASYEQYF. In nucleotides, the CDR3 is TGCAGCGTTGACGCGGGACTAGCGGGTGCCTCCTACGAGCAGTACTTC.

This chain uses TRBV7-8 with TRBJ2-5; TRBD2 matches 7 bases. The CDR3 runs 21 residues. The trim removed 5 bases at V and 5 bases at J, leaving 29 bases unmatched. CDR1 and CDR2 from the germline V gene are SGHVS and FQNEAQ. CDR3 region: CASSGAVVSFFGGRVVETQYF. CDR3 nucleotide sequence: TGTGCCAGCAGCGGAGCGGTGGTTTCCTTCTTTGGCGGGAGAGTAGTGGAGACCCAGTACTTC.

The J gene is TRBJ2-5, the V gene TRBV25-1, with 9 bases identical to TRBD1. Germline CDR1 is MGHDK and CDR2 is SYGVNS. V shed 5 bases, J shed 2 bases, and the junction held 15 bases outside the gene matches. The CDR3 has 18 amino acids. CDR3 in amino acids: CASSTIEPGQGTQETQYF. In nucleotides, the CDR3 is TGTGCCAGCAGTACTATCGAACCGGGACAGGGAACTCAAGAGACCCAGTACTTC.

This chain uses TRBV4-1 with TRBJ2-2, with D perhaps given as TRBD1 or TRBD2 (6 bases each). This CDR3 has 17 amino acids. The V and J ends lost 0 bases and 1 base respectively, with 12 bases between them. Germline V gene sequence: CDR1 MGHRA, CDR2 YSYEKL. Here the CDR3 reads CASSQDFRGRNTGELFF. CDR3 DNA: TGCGCCAGCAGCCAAGATTTTCGGGGGCGGAACACCGGGGAGCTGTTTTTT.

This chain uses TRBV6-6 with TRBJ2-5; D is uncertain. V was pared by 0 bases and J by 2 bases, with 7 bases between. CDR1 is MNHNY, CDR2 SVGAGI, per germline (reference sequence). The CDR3 is 14 residues long. The CDR3 reads CASSYSTAQETQYF. CDR3 bases: TGTGCCAGCAGTTACTCGACTGCGCAAGAGACCCAGTACTTC.

The rearrangement links TRBV10-2 to TRBJ2-1; 7 bases agree with TRBD1. Germline-derived CDR1 and CDR2 are WSHSY and SAAADI. The CDR3 spans 14 residues. Losses at the gene ends were 9 bases for V and 4 bases for J; bases not matched to a gene: 9. The CDR3 is CARIDRVDYNEQFF. CDR3 DNA sequence: TGCGCCAGGATCGACAGGGTGGATTACAATGAGCAGTTCTTC.

The chain carries TRBV15 and TRBJ1-2; 8 positions agree with TRBD1. There are 19 residues in the CDR3. Germline trimming cut 0 bases from V and 1 base from J; bases unmatched to any gene: 13. Per the germline V gene, CDR1 is LNHNV and CDR2 is YYDKDF (reference sequence). The CDR3: CATSRDRLSGDRSNYGYTF. The CDR3 DNA reads as TGTGCCACCAGCAGAGATAGACTCTCGGGGGACAGGAGTAACTATGGCTACACCTTC.

The chain combines TRBV21-1 with TRBJ2-1; the table names TRBD2, a call not compared with the DNA. TRBV21-1 is a recognized pseudogene. This CDR3 has 16 residues. The CDR3 DNA reads as TGTGCCAGCAGCAAAGGTTCGGGGTTCCCCTACAATGAGCAGTTCTTC. This translates into CASSKGSGFPYNEQFF.

The chain is built from TRBV3-1 (or the pseudogene TRBV3-2) and TRBJ2-1, with a possible D match to TRBD1 (6 bases). V dropped 1 base and J dropped 10 bases, with 11 bases sitting between them. This CDR3 contains 13 residues. Germline CDR1 is LGHDT and CDR2 is YNNKEL (reference sequence). CDR3 sequence reads: CASSQGHQGEQFF. CDR3 nucleotides: TGTGCCAGCAGCCAAGGACATCAGGGGGAGCAGTTCTTC.

This clone was counted a single time. V usage is TRBV7-2 and J usage is TRBJ2-1, with D possibly being TRBD2 (6 bases). The germline V gene has CDR1 SGHTA and CDR2 FQGNSA. The CDR3 has 15 amino acids. Trimming shortened V by 7 bases and J by 0 bases, and 13 bases separated the two germline ends. The CDR3 loop is CASKWGGASYNEQFF. The CDR3 region has the DNA TGTGCCAGCAAGTGGGGCGGGGCCTCCTACAATGAGCAGTTCTTC. Filled out from reference TRBV7-2 and TRBJ2-1, the complete variable domain reads GAGVSQSPSNKVTEKGKDVELRCDPISGHTALYWYRQSLGQGLEFLIYFQGNSAPDKSGLPSDRFSAERTGGSVSTLTIQRTQQEDSAVYLCASKWGGASYNEQFFGPGTRLTVL.

The rearrangement uses TRBV5-4 and TRBJ2-7; 7 bases line up with TRBD1. The germline V gene encodes CDR1 SGHNT and CDR2 YYREEE (reference sequence). The CDR3 sequence is 14 residues long. Trimming removed 3 bases from V and 2 bases from J; junction bases left unmatched: 5. CDR3 nucleotides: TGTGCCAGCAGCTCCTCCGGGACAGCCTACGAGCAGTACGTC. Amino acids: CASSSSGTAYEQYV.

The chain recombines TRBV30 with TRBJ2-5; TRBD1 aligns across 9 bases. Germline values: CDR1 GTSNPN, CDR2 SVGIG (reference sequence). V shed 2 bases, J shed 9 bases, and the junction held 13 bases outside the gene matches. The CDR3 has 15 amino acids. The CDR3 is CAWSLGTGRPAAQYF. Here the CDR3 DNA reads TGTGCCTGGAGTCTAGGGACAGGGCGCCCTGCGGCCCAGTACTTC.

The gene calls are TRBV20-1 and TRBJ1-5, with 9 bases aligning to TRBD1. CDR1 DFQATT and CDR2 SNEGSKA come from the germline V gene (reference sequence). Trimming removed 3 bases from V and 0 bases from J; junction bases left unmatched: 6. This CDR3 region has 16 residues. The CDR3 nucleotides are TGCAGTGCTAGTAGGACAGGGGTCTTTAGCAATCAGCCCCAGCATTTT. As protein: CSASRTGVFSNQPQHF.

J is TRBJ2-3 and V is TRBV6-6; TRBD1 is a possible D gene (6 bases). The length of the CDR3 is 13 residues. Trimming pared 6 bases from V and 6 bases from J, leaving 13 bases between. Germline lookup yields CDR1 MNHNY and CDR2 SVGAGI (reference sequence). CDR3 bases: TGTGCCAGCAGGGAGGTGGGGGCCGATACGCAGTATTTT. Its protein product is CASREVGADTQYF.

The V call is TRBV6-1, the J call TRBJ2-4; no definite D call. Germline lookup yields CDR1 MNHNS and CDR2 SASEGT. This CDR3 is 15 amino acids long. The V and J ends lost 3 bases and 7 bases respectively, with 16 bases between them. CDR3 loop: CASSDNGAVWNIQYF. The CDR3 DNA reads as TGTGCCAGCAGTGATAACGGAGCTGTGTGGAACATTCAGTACTTC.